This T cell receptor (beta chain) stems from a study of shared clonotypes between healthy human individuals. Whole-study findings and limits: Sampling used blood alone; tissue repertoires probably differ.

The study drew its donors from healthy HIV-negative adults without recent acute infections or vaccinations. Trimming removed 0 bases from V and 1 base from J, with 7 bases in between. This CDR3 comprises 14 residues. In germline, CDR1 is SGHRS, CDR2 YFSETQ. Generated by immunoSEQ multiplex PCR, the TCRdb table keeps only in-frame clones and is missing some. The profile covers roughly 2,300,000 clones, with 92% appearing a single time and roughly 0.34% taken by the ten largest. This clone came up a few times. What it binds is not known. Other DNA variants within this sample encode the same CDR3. Sequenced: naive CD4+ T cells from PBMCs. Specified subset: CD45RA+ positively selected. The chain combines TRBV5-1 with TRBJ1-1; D gene uncertain. The receptor was isolated from a man younger than 35 in good health. Some clones in this sample may be carry-over from other donors' samples. For the CDR3, the DNA is TGCGCCAGCAGCTTGGCGGCGGGGAACACTGAAGCTTTCTTT. It codes for CASSLAAGNTEAFF.